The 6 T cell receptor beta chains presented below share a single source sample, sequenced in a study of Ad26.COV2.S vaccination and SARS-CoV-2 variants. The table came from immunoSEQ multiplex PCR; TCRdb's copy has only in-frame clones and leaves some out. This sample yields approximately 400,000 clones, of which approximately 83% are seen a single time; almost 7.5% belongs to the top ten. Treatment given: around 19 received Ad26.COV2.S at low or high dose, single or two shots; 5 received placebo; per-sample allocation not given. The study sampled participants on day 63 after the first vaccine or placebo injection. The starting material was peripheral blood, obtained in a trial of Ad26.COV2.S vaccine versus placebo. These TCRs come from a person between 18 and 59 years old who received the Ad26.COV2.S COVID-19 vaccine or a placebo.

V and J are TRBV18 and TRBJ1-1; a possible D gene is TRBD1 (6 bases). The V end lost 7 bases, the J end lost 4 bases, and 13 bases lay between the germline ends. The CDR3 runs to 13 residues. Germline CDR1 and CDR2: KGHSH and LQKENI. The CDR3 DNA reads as TGTGCCAGCTGCTGGACAGAGACCACTGAAGCTTTCTTT. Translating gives CASCWTETTEAFF.

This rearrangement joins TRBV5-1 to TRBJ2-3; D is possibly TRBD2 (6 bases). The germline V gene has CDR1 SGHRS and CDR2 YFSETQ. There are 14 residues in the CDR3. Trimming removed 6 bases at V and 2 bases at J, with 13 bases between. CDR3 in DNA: TGCGCCAGCATGGTAGCGGTTGTCACAGATACGCAGTATTTT. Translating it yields CASMVAVVTDTQYF.

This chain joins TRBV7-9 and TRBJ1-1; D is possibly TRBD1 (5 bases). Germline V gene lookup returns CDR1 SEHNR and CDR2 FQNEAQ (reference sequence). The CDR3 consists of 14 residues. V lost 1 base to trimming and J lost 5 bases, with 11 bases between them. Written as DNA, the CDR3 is TGTGCCAGCAGCTTAGTCGGATGGGGGACTGAAGCTTTCTTT. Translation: CASSLVGWGTEAFF.

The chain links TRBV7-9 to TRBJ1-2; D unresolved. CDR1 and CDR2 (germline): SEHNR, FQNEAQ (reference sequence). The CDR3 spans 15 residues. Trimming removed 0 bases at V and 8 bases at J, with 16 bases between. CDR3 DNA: TGTGCCAGCAGCTTAGCCCAGGCACGGTCTCAAGGCTACACCTTC. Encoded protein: CASSLAQARSQGYTF.

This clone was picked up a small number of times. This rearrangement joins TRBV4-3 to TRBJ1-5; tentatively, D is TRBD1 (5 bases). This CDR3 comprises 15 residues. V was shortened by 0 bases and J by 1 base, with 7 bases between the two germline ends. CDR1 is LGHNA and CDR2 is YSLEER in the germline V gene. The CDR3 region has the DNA TGCGCCAGCAGCCAAGATGGGGGGAGCAATCAGCCCCAGCATTTT. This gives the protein CASSQDGGSNQPQHF.

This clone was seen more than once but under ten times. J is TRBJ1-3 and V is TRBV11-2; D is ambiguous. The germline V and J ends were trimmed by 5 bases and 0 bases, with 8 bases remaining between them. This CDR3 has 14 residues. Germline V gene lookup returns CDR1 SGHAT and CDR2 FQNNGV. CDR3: CASSPQPSGNTIYF. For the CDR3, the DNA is TGTGCCAGCAGCCCCCAGCCCTCTGGAAACACCATATATTTT. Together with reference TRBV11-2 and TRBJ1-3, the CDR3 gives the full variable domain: EAGVAQSPRYKIIEKRQSVAFWCNPISGHATLYWYQQILGQGPKLLIQFQNNGVVDDSQLPKDRFSAERLKGVDSTLKIQPAKLEDSAVYLCASSPQPSGNTIYFGEGSWLTVV.